Shown below are 27 T cell receptor beta chains from a single sample sequenced in a study of cytomegalovirus exposure and HLA in healthy donors. 13 Jbeta primers and 60 Vbeta primers were used for the PCR. Repertoires were generated with immunoSEQ multiplex PCR, while TCRdb's copy carries only in-frame clones and drops some. The sample consists of about 140,000 clones, roughly 80% of them appearing once. The sequenced sample consisted of PBMCs. Every receptor here comes from a female donor in good health and CMV-seronegative.

There are a few counts of this clone. This chain uses TRBV27 with TRBJ2-7; perhaps TRBD2 as D (6 bases). Trimming stripped 3 bases from V and 2 bases from J, with 17 bases between. CDR1 is MNHEY, CDR2 SMNVEV, per germline (reference sequence). This CDR3 is 16 amino acids long. The CDR3 loop is CASSFLDFGTPYEQYF. In DNA form, the CDR3 reads TGTGCCAGCAGTTTTTTAGATTTCGGGACTCCCTACGAGCAGTACTTC.

The chain links TRBV10-2 to TRBJ1-5; D is unresolved. CDR1 and CDR2 (germline): WSHSY, SAAADI. Trimming removed 7 bases at V and 0 bases at J, with 7 bases between. The CDR3 loop spans 13 amino acids. Here the CDR3 reads CASNEGSNQPQHF. The CDR3 DNA is TGCGCCAGCAACGAGGGTAGCAATCAGCCCCAGCATTTT.

The rearrangement joins TRBV2 to TRBJ2-1; the D is unclear. This CDR3 has 16 residues. V gave up 6 bases and J gave up 0 bases, with 15 bases separating them. Germline V lookup: CDR1 SNHLY, CDR2 FYNNEI. CDR3 coding DNA: TGTGCCAGCAGGGAGAGAGGCGTGAGCTCCTACAATGAGCAGTTCTTC. Its translation is CASRERGVSSYNEQFF.

The J gene is TRBJ1-4, the V gene TRBV6-5, with TRBD1 identical over 9 bases. The CDR3 covers 14 residues. Germline values: CDR1 MNHEY, CDR2 SVGAGI. The trim removed 6 bases at V and 7 bases at J, leaving 6 bases unmatched. The CDR3 reads CASRPGTGSEKLFF. Here the CDR3 DNA reads TGTGCCAGCAGACCCGGGACAGGGTCTGAAAAACTGTTTTTT.

This clone has a handful of counts. The genes are TRBV9 and TRBJ1-1; D gene ambiguous. From germline, CDR1 is SGDLS and CDR2 YYNGEE. The V gene lost 3 bases and the J gene lost 0 bases, with 15 bases spanning the gap. This CDR3 contains 16 residues. The CDR3: CASSAPDGQLNTEAFF. In DNA, the CDR3 is TGTGCCAGCAGCGCTCCAGATGGGCAGTTGAACACTGAAGCTTTCTTT.

This clone was seen just once. In nucleotides, the CDR3 is TGTGCCAGCAGTGAAGTCGGGGGGGTCTTGGGCGGGGAGCTGTTTTTT. The encoded protein is CASSEVGGVLGGELFF. The J gene is TRBJ2-2, the V gene TRBV6-1, with 8 bases fitting TRBD2. This CDR3 has 16 amino acids. The germline V gene has CDR1 MNHNS and CDR2 SASEGT. V lost 1 base, J lost 7 bases, and 8 bases stayed unmatched.

V gene TRBV5-1 combines with J gene TRBJ1-3, with D uncertain. CDR3 size: 14 residues. CDR1 is SGHRS and CDR2 is YFSETQ in the germline V gene. The germline V and J ends were trimmed by 0 bases and 1 base, with 5 bases remaining between them. The CDR3 region has the DNA TGCGCCAGCAGCTTGGTCCCATCTGGAAACACCATATATTTT. Residues: CASSLVPSGNTIYF.

The chain joins TRBV7-8 to TRBJ2-5; weak D call: TRBD1 (6 bases). TRBJ2-7 matches the DNA end more closely, so the J call is doubtful. The CDR3 is made up of 13 amino acids. Germline values: CDR1 SGHVS, CDR2 FQNEAQ. The CDR3 spells CASSLAQGYEQYF. Written as DNA, the CDR3 is TGTGCCAGCAGCTTAGCGCAGGGGTACGAGCAGTACTTC.

This chain joins TRBV6-1 and TRBJ1-1, with a possible D match to TRBD1 (5 bases). The V gene lost 6 bases and the J gene lost 1 base, with 9 bases spanning the gap. Germline CDR1 is MNHNS and CDR2 is SASEGT. This CDR3 is 13 amino acids long. Here the CDR3 reads CASRGDRNTEAFF. Here the CDR3 DNA reads TGTGCCAGCAGGGGCGACAGGAACACTGAAGCTTTCTTT.

The chain links TRBV19 to TRBJ1-1; 11 nucleotides match TRBD1. With 4 bases clipped from V and 6 bases from J, the junction kept 13 bases outside the gene matches. The length of the CDR3 is 17 residues. From germline, CDR1 is LNHDA and CDR2 SQIVND (reference sequence). The CDR3 DNA sequence: TGTGCCAGTAGTAGGGGGCGGACAGGGGGCTTCTCCGCTGAAGCTTTCTTT. Translation: CASSRGRTGGFSAEAFF. Filled out from reference TRBV19 and TRBJ1-1, the complete variable domain reads DGGITQSPKYLFRKEGQNVTLSCEQNLNHDAMYWYRQDPGQGLRLIYYSQIVNDFQKGDIAEGYSVSREKKESFPLTVTSAQKNPTAFYLCASSRGRTGGFSAEAFFGQGTRLTVV.

This chain uses TRBV9 with TRBJ1-2; 9 bases fit TRBD1. The V and J ends lost 3 bases and 4 bases, in that order; junction bases with no gene match: 10. CDR3 length: 16 amino acids. Germline assignment: CDR1 SGDLS and CDR2 YYNGEE. CDR3 DNA: TGTGCCAGCAGCGGAATGGGACAGGGTATTACCTATGGCTACACCTTC. It translates to CASSGMGQGITYGYTF.

The chain employs TRBV6-5 and TRBJ2-5; D is perhaps TRBD1 (5 bases). The CDR3 runs 13 residues. V lost 4 bases and J lost 2, with 8 bases in between. Germline values: CDR1 MNHEY, CDR2 SVGAGI. The CDR3 coding sequence is TGTGCCAGCAGTTTGACAGTACAAGAGACCCAGTACTTC. Amino acids: CASSLTVQETQYF.

The chain uses TRBV25-1 and TRBJ2-1; no clear D gene. Germline CDR1 reads MGHDK; CDR2 reads SYGVNS. This CDR3 region has 13 residues. Trimming shortened V by 2 bases and J by 6 bases, and 8 bases separated the two germline ends. The CDR3 DNA is TGTGCCAGCAGTGAAGGTCAGTTCAATGAGCAGTTCTTC. Translated: CASSEGQFNEQFF.

This clone was seen once. The V call is TRBV28, the J call TRBJ2-5; 11 bases map to TRBD1. Germline CDR1 and CDR2: MDHEN and SYDVKM. The CDR3 sequence is 16 residues long. J lost 5 bases, V lost 5 bases, and 10 bases had no gene match. The CDR3 loop is CASSLGQGATAETQYF. In DNA form, the CDR3 reads TGTGCCAGCAGTCTCGGACAGGGGGCTACCGCGGAGACCCAGTACTTC. The full variable domain, completed using reference TRBV28 and TRBJ2-5, is DVKVTQSSRYLVKRTGEKVFLECVQDMDHENMFWYRQDPGLGLRLIYFSYDVKMKEKGDIPEGYSVSREKKERFSLILESASTNQTSMYLCASSLGQGATAETQYFGPGTRLLVL.

This CDR3 reads CASSFEETANEQYF. Here the CDR3 DNA reads TGTGCCAGCAGTTTCGAAGAGACAGCGAACGAGCAGTACTTC. The chain is built from TRBV28 and TRBJ2-7, with TRBD1 as a possible D gene (5 bases). CDR3 length: 14 amino acids. V was clipped by 3 bases and J by 5 bases, with 14 bases between them. Germline CDR1 is MDHEN and CDR2 is SYDVKM.

This sequence joins TRBV25-1 and TRBJ1-5; perhaps TRBD1 as D (5 bases). Trimming removed 1 base at V and 9 bases at J, with 10 bases between. Germline-derived CDR1 and CDR2 are MGHDK and SYGVNS. The CDR3 is made up of 13 amino acids. CDR3 in amino acids: CASSEWGGLPQHF. The CDR3 DNA sequence: TGTGCCAGCAGTGAATGGGGGGGTTTGCCCCAGCATTTT. The full variable domain, in which reference TRBV25-1 and TRBJ1-5 provide the parts outside the CDR3, is EADIYQTPRYLVIGTGKKITLECSQTMGHDKMYWYQQDPGMELHLIHYSYGVNSTEKGDLSSESTVSRIRTEHFPLTLESARPSHTSQYLCASSEWGGLPQHFGDGTRLSIL.

V usage is TRBV7-6 and J usage is TRBJ2-3; TRBD1 matches at 7 bases. CDR1 and CDR2 from the germline V gene are SGHVS and FNYEAQ. J was trimmed by 4 bases and V by 4 bases; bases with no gene match: 11. CDR3 length equals 16 residues. The CDR3 DNA follows: TGTGCCAGCAGCTCTACAGGGGACGTTGGGGCAGATACGCAGTATTTT. It yields the protein CASSSTGDVGADTQYF.

The rearrangement joins TRBV30 to TRBJ1-1; D is ambiguous. V lost 4 bases to trimming and J lost 7 bases, with 10 bases between them. This CDR3 has 11 residues. Germline lookup yields CDR1 GTSNPN and CDR2 SVGIG (reference sequence). The CDR3 region has the DNA TGTGCCTGGATCCTTGACTTTGAAGCTTTCTTT. This sequence encodes CAWILDFEAFF.

The gene calls are TRBV9 and TRBJ2-5; 8 nucleotides align to TRBD1. V shed 4 bases and J 5 bases; nucleotides not matched to a gene: 7. This CDR3 has 14 amino acids. Germline CDR1 is SGDLS and CDR2 is YYNGEE. The CDR3 region is CASSQRTGRETQYF. The CDR3, as DNA: TGTGCCAGCAGCCAAAGGACAGGGCGGGAGACCCAGTACTTC.

This chain links TRBV27 with TRBJ1-3, with D tentatively TRBD1 (6 bases). This CDR3 spans 14 amino acids. With 6 bases removed from V and 0 bases from J, the gap between germline ends came to 9 bases. Germline values: CDR1 MNHEY, CDR2 SMNVEV (reference sequence). The CDR3 DNA sequence: TGTGCCAGCAGCCGACAGGCCTCTGGAAACACCATATATTTT. Its translation: CASSRQASGNTIYF.

This clone occurred a few times. This sequence joins TRBV9 and TRBJ1-1; D possibly corresponds to TRBD1 (5 bases). The CDR3 consists of 14 residues. The V end lost 2 bases, the J end lost 2 bases, and 10 bases lay between the germline ends. Per germline, CDR1 SGDLS and CDR2 YYNGEE. CDR3 region: CASSVGRDNTEAFF. The CDR3 DNA is TGTGCCAGCAGCGTTGGCAGGGATAACACTGAAGCTTTCTTT.

In its sample, this clone was seen a few times. V and J are TRBV14 and TRBJ1-4; 8 bases fit TRBD1. In germline, CDR1 is SGHDN, CDR2 FVKESK. This CDR3 is built from 14 residues. Germline trimming cut 3 bases from V and 8 bases from J; bases unmatched to any gene: 5. The CDR3 DNA is TGTGCCAGCAGCCATCAGGGGGCGGCGGAAAAACTGTTTTTT. It codes for CASSHQGAAEKLFF.

The chain links TRBV27 to TRBJ2-1, with unresolved D. Germline V CDR1 and CDR2: MNHEY, SMNVEV (reference sequence). The V gene lost 5 bases and the J gene lost 8 bases, with 10 bases spanning the gap. The CDR3 loop spans 12 amino acids. The CDR3 reads CASSQRVDEQFF. The CDR3 DNA reads as TGTGCCAGCAGTCAACGAGTCGATGAGCAGTTCTTC.

Only one count was recorded for this clone. The chain couples TRBV5-8 to TRBJ1-2; D is perhaps TRBD1 (6 bases). The CDR3 spans 14 residues. V lost 2 bases and J lost 4, with 12 bases in between. Germline-derived CDR1 and CDR2 are SGHTS and YDEGEE. The chain's CDR3 is CASSFPGAGYGYTF. The CDR3 DNA sequence: TGTGCCAGCAGCTTTCCAGGGGCCGGCTATGGCTACACCTTC.

Only a few counts were recorded for this clone. The chain employs TRBV25-1 and TRBJ2-7, with TRBD2 matching 7 bases. The CDR3 is 14 residues long. V gave up 6 bases and J gave up 5 bases; unmatched junction bases: 10. Germline values: CDR1 MGHDK, CDR2 SYGVNS. The DNA for the CDR3 is TGTGCCAGCAGCCACCGGGGGGAGCGGGACGAGCAGTACTTC. Translation: CASSHRGERDEQYF.

The count of this clone is one. The V and J genes are TRBV27 and TRBJ2-3; 7 nucleotides align to TRBD2. CDR1 is MNHEY, CDR2 SMNVEV, per germline (reference sequence). The CDR3 length is 16 residues. After removal of 7 bases from V and 2 bases from J, the junction contained 12 bases not matched to a gene. This CDR3 is CASTRGGGRVTDTQYF. The CDR3 bases are TGTGCCAGCACTAGGGGCGGCGGGAGAGTCACAGATACGCAGTATTTT.

The chain uses TRBV14 and TRBJ1-2; weak D call: TRBD1 (6 bases). The CDR3 loop spans 13 amino acids. Germline V gene lookup returns CDR1 SGHDN and CDR2 FVKESK. V lost 1 base and J 7 bases, leaving 10 bases between the germline ends. CDR3 sequence: CASSQVEGVGYTF. CDR3 nucleotides: TGTGCCAGCAGCCAAGTTGAGGGGGTTGGCTACACCTTC.